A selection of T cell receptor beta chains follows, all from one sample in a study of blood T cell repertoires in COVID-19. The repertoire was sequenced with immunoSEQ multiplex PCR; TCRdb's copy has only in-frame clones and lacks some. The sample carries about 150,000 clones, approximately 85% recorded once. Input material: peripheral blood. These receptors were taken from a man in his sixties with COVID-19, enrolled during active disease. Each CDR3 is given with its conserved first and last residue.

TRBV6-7,CASSPGGPLIQETQYF
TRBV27,CASSLSRPGLAHEQFF
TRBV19,CASSIPNSDSSSYNSPLHF
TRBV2,CASRRGNQPQHF
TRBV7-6,CASSSFSGGAYNEQFF
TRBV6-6,CASSPGGRDGYTF
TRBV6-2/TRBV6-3,CASSSRSEPQHF
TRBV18,CASSRGLAGDNEQFF
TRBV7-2,CASNNIRQGHRNQPQHF
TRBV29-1,CSVEHQQGTDTQYF
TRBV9,CASSGGQTNTEAFF
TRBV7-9,CASSLTGQGVTQNYNEQFF
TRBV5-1,CASSLVGGADSYNEQFF
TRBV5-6,CASSLVRSRGVDGYTF
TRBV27,CASSSPDRGEYGYTF
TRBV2,CASSLQGGLYEQYF
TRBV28,CASWDRDRGSYGYTF
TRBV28,CASSENRGQGLAGELFF
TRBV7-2,CASSLAVRGAVAKNIQYF
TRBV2,CASKMLAGGRTDTQYF
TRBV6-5,CASSYSIQSNSPLHF
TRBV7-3,CASSSTGLNTGELFF
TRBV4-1,CASSQGEGQTNQPQHF
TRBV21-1,CASSTHDRAPKNIQYF
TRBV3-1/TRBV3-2,CASSLRGDEQYF
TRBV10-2,CASTGGWVQPQHF
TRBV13,CASSLEAGPLGGYTF
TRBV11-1,CASSMRDKPNTGELFF
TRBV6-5,CASSYRPVGLEAFF
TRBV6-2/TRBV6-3,CASSWVAGGLMTDTQYF
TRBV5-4,CASSLQGDYGYTF
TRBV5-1,CASTERGTNTGELFF
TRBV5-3,CARSTGQGENQPQHF
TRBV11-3,CASRPPGSYNEQFF
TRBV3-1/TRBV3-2,CASSRRDFALHF
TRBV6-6,CASSFLASGTGELFF
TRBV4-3,CASSQTSGQVDTQYF
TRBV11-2,CASSLAGLAVSSYEQYF
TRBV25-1,CATQGSWGNQPQHF
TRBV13,CASTNRRQGSYEQYF
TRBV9,CASSARQGAGTEAFF
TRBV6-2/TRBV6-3,CASSNPGSYNSPLHF
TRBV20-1,CSASQGRNEKLFF
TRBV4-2,CASSHRLATETQYF
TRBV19,CASRTTGNYGYTF
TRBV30,CAWSYGSYEQYF
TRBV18,CASSPLKSSGANVLTF
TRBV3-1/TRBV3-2,CASSNRGAGNTIYF
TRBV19,CASSSRGSGFVETQYF
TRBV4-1,CASSQQGFGYTF
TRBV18,CASSMTGVGGNTIYF